The present entry profiles one T cell receptor (beta chain) with its context. Antigen: not known. CDR1 and CDR2 (germline): LNHDA, SQIVND (reference sequence). This CDR3 region has 14 residues. Trimming removed 4 bases from V and 5 bases from J, with 15 bases in between. This record belongs to a study of T cell responses to AZD1222 COVID-19 vaccine. Background on the study: Samples with a second dose at about 4 or about 12 weeks were pooled together. The study's findings and limits: Baseline testing showed seropositivity in only six AZD1222 recipients. The donors showed a predominance of white British ancestry and of females, with possible underestimation of clonal diversity.

Using immunoSEQ multiplex PCR, the repertoire was profiled, and TCRdb retains in-frame clones only, with some absent. The sample includes 90,000 to 120,000 clones, around 84% of them seen just once. This chain links TRBV19 with TRBJ2-7; D remains ambiguous. Sequencing used peripheral blood, obtained on day 0 of AZD1222 vaccination. The TCR comes from an adult in good health. For the CDR3, the DNA is TGTGCCAGTAGTACTAGTTTTGCGGTCCACGAGCAGTACTTC. This encodes CASSTSFAVHEQYF.